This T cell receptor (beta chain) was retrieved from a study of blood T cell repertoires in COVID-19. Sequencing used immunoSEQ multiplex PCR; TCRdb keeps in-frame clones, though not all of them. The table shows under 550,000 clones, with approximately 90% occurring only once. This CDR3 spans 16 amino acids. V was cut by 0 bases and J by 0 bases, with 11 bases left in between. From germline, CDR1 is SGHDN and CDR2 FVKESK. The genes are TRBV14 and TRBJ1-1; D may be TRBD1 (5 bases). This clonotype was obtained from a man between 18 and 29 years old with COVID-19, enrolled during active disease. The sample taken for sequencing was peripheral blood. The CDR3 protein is CASSQDPEGVNTEAFF. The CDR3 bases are TGTGCCAGCAGCCAAGATCCGGAAGGGGTGAACACTGAAGCTTTCTTT.